Each of the 6 T cell receptor beta chains below was sequenced from the same sample in a study of early T cells in non-severe SARS-CoV-2 infection. TCRdb recomputed calls from the 5' RACE reads with MiXCR, one row per CDR3 protein. The sample records 65,000 to 80,000 distinct CDR3 sequences, about 11% being singletons. Material: whole blood. Receptors were obtained from an adult who was a healthcare worker with PCR-confirmed SARS-CoV-2 infection or an uninfected control (not recorded which).

This sequence joins TRBV9 and TRBJ2-7; D is unresolved. V was pared by 6 bases and J by 0 bases, with 13 bases between. The V gene's germline CDR1 is SGDLS and CDR2 YYNGEE. The CDR3 covers 14 residues. The CDR3 bases are TGTGCCAGCAAGCCAGGACCGAACTCCTACGAGCAGTACTTC. The encoded protein is CASKPGPNSYEQYF. The complete variable domain, with remaining parts taken from reference TRBV9 and TRBJ2-7, reads DSGVTQTPKHLITATGQRVTLRCSPRSGDLSVYWYQQSLDQGLQFLIQYYNGEERAKGNILERFSAQQFPDLHSELNLSSLELGDSALYFCASKPGPNSYEQYFGPGTRLTVT.

The chain combines TRBV29-1 with TRBJ2-5, with D perhaps matching TRBD1 (5 bases). CDR1 and CDR2 (germline): SQVTM, ANQGSEA. V shed 4 bases and J shed 5 bases, with 14 bases lying between them. The CDR3 consists of 13 residues. CDR3 in amino acids: CSVVPDTPETQYF. In nucleotides, the CDR3 is TGCAGCGTTGTCCCGGACACCCCGGAGACCCAGTACTTC.

This clonotype was seen at least ten times. The CDR3 here is CASSSDTGGGEKLFF. The CDR3 DNA reads as TGTGCCAGCAGTTCCGATACAGGGGGCGGCGAAAAACTGTTTTTT. The chain joins TRBV6-2 or TRBV6-3 to TRBJ1-4; 9 bases are a match to TRBD1. The CDR3 has 15 amino acids. V shed 4 bases and J 8 bases; nucleotides not matched to a gene: 8. Germline assignment: CDR1 MNHEY and CDR2 SVGEGT.

This rearrangement joins TRBV12-3 or TRBV12-4 to TRBJ2-3, with D uncertain. The CDR3 consists of 11 residues. The germline V and J ends were trimmed by 7 bases and 4 bases, with 6 bases remaining between them. The DNA of the CDR3 is TGTGCCAGCACCCTTGCAGATACGCAGTATTTT. Translation: CASTLADTQYF.

For this clonotype: A read error may explain this, as a much larger clone is one base away. This chain uses TRBV5-4 with TRBJ2-7; D is perhaps TRBD2 (5 bases). Between the trimmed V and J ends, which lost 0 bases and 6 bases, there was a span of 13 bases. Germline V lookup: CDR1 SGHNT, CDR2 YYREEE (reference sequence). CDR3 size: 14 residues. The CDR3 reads CASSLEDGVREQYF. CDR3 sequence (DNA): TGTGCCAGCAGCTTGGAGGACGGGGTTCGCGAGCAGTACTTC.

This clonotype was picked up a small number of times. The chain combines TRBV10-1 with TRBJ2-3; D is uncertain. This CDR3 has 14 residues. CDR1 is WNHNN and CDR2 is SYGVQD in the germline V gene (reference sequence). V was cut by 4 bases and J by 3 bases, with 11 bases left in between. CDR3: CASSGSRSTDTQYF. CDR3 DNA sequence: TGCGCCAGCAGTGGGTCCCGGTCGACAGATACGCAGTATTTT.